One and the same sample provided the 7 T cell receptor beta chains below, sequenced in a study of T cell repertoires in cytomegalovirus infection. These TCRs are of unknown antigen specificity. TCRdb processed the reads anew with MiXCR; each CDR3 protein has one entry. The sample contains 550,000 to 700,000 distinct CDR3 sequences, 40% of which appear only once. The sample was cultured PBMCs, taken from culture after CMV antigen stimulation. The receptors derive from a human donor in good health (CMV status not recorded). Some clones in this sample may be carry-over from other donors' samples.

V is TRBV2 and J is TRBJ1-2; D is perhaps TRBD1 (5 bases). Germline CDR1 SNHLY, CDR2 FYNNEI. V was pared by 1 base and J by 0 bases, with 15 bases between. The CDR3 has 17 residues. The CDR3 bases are TGTGCCAGCAGTGAAGGTTGGGGATGGGGGACTAACTATGGCTACACCTTC. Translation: CASSEGWGWGTNYGYTF. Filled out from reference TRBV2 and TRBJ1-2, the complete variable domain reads EPEVTQTPSHQVTQMGQEVILRCVPISNHLYFYWYRQILGQKVEFLVSFYNNEISEKSEIFDDQFSVERPDGSNFTLKIRSTKLEDSAMYFCASSEGWGWGTNYGYTFGSGTRLTVV.

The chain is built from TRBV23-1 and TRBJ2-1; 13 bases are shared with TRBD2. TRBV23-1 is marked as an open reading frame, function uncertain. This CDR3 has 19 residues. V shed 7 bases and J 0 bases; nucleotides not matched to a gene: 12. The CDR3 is CASNPMGTSGISSYNEQFF. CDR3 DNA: TGCGCCAGCAACCCCATGGGGACTAGCGGGATCAGCTCCTACAATGAGCAGTTCTTC.

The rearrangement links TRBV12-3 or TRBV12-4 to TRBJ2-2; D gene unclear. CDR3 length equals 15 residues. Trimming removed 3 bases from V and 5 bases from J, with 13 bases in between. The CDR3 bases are TGTGCCAGCAGTTTGGTGCCTCCAGGTACCGGGGAGCTGTTTTTT. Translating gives CASSLVPPGTGELFF.

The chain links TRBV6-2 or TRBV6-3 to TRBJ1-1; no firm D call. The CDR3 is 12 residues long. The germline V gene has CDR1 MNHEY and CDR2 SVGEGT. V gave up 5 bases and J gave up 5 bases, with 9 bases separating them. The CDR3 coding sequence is TGTGCCAGCAGTGCCTGGGGAACTGAAGCTTTCTTT. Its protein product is CASSAWGTEAFF.

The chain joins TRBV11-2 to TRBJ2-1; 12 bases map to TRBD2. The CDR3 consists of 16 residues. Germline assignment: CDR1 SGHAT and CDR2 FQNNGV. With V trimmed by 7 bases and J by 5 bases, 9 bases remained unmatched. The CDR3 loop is CASTSGLAGPNNEQFF. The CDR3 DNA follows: TGTGCCAGCACCTCGGGACTAGCGGGTCCAAACAATGAGCAGTTCTTC. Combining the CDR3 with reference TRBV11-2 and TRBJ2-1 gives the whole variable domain EAGVAQSPRYKIIEKRQSVAFWCNPISGHATLYWYQQILGQGPKLLIQFQNNGVVDDSQLPKDRFSAERLKGVDSTLKIQPAKLEDSAVYLCASTSGLAGPNNEQFFGPGTRLTVL.

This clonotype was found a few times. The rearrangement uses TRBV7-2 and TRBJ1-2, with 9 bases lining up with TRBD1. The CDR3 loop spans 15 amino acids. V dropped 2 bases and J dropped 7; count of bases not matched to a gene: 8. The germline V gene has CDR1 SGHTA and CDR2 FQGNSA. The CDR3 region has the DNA TGTGCCAGCAGCTTAACGACAGGGGGAAGGAGTGGCTACACCTTC. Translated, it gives CASSLTTGGRSGYTF.

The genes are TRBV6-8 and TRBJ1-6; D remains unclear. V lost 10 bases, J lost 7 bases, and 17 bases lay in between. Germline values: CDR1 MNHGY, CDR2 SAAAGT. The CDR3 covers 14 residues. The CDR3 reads CATSAADQNSPLHF. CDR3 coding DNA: TGTGCCACTTCTGCGGCGGATCAGAATTCACCCCTCCACTTT.